These T cell receptor beta chains were read from a single sample in a study of blood T cells in healthy people across ages. Each CDR3 protein gets one entry after TCRdb re-called the 5' RACE reads with MiXCR. The repertoire has approximately 900,000 distinct CDR3 sequences, about 27% of them found once; the top ten carry roughly a tenth. Separately, the same data were catalogued under a study of T cells of mothers and their children.

The sample consisted of blood. These TCRs come from a woman aged 40 to 50 in good health. The CDR3 runs from the conserved cysteine through the conserved F or W. The D gene is left open where the match is weak. Expanded clones get a size class; other rows say once, few or many, or leave the size out.

TRBD1,TRBJ2-5,few,TRBV24-1,CATSDPGQGYETQYF,TGTGCCACCAGTGACCCGGGACAGGGGTACGAGACCCAGTACTTC
TRBD1,TRBJ1-2,-,TRBV28,CASKTGGSYGYTF,TGTGCCAGCAAAACAGGGGGGAGCTACGGCTACACCTTC
-,TRBJ1-2,-,TRBV7-9,CASSSRTAYGYTF,TGTGCCAGCAGCTCCCGGACAGCCTATGGCTACACCTTC
-,TRBJ2-1,-,TRBV5-1,CASSLGSGLSYNEQFF,TGCGCCAGCAGCTTGGGCTCGGGACTTTCCTACAATGAGCAGTTCTTC
-,TRBJ2-5,-,TRBV6-5,CASSYSPGLNQETQYF,TGTGCCAGCAGTTACTCGCCGGGACTTAATCAAGAGACCCAGTACTTC
TRBD2,TRBJ2-3,few,TRBV27,CASSFSSGFAQYF,TGTGCCAGCAGTTTTTCTAGCGGGTTCGCGCAGTATTTT
TRBD1,TRBJ2-2,-,TRBV5-1,CASSFYQGVGELFF,TGCGCCAGCAGCTTTTATCAGGGGGTCGGGGAGCTGTTTTTT
-,TRBJ1-3,-,TRBV7-3,CASSATGTGNTIYF,TGTGCCAGCAGCGCCACAGGGACTGGAAACACCATATATTTT
-,TRBJ2-7,-,TRBV12-3/TRBV12-4,CASSSLETRYEQYF,TGTGCCAGCAGTTCGCTCGAGACTAGATACGAGCAGTACTTC
-,TRBJ1-2,many,TRBV6-5,CASSTRQVLFGYTF,TGTGCCAGCTCCACAAGGCAGGTCCTGTTTGGCTACACCTTC
-,TRBJ1-2,-,TRBV7-3,CASSLTGTEKNYDYTF,TGTGCCAGCAGCTTAACAGGGACCGAGAAGAACTATGACTACACCTTC
-,TRBJ2-3,many,TRBV20-1,CSARGWVPTDTQYF,TGCAGTGCTAGAGGATGGGTCCCCACAGATACGCAGTATTTT
TRBD2,TRBJ2-1,few,TRBV10-3,CAISSAGVAGNEQFF,TGTGCCATCAGTAGTGCGGGGGTAGCGGGCAATGAGCAGTTCTTC
-,TRBJ2-3,few,TRBV7-3,CASSTTPEGGRTDTQYF,TGTGCCAGCAGCACAACTCCCGAGGGGGGGAGGACAGATACGCAGTATTTT
TRBD2,TRBJ2-3,many,TRBV7-9,CASSLKEAGARTDTQYF,TGTGCCAGCAGCTTAAAGGAAGCGGGAGCCCGCACAGATACGCAGTATTTT
TRBD2,TRBJ2-7,-,TRBV7-8,CASSLLLGTRPYEQYF,TGTGCCAGCAGCCTCTTACTCGGGACTAGGCCCTACGAGCAGTACTTC
TRBD1,TRBJ2-7,-,TRBV7-9,CASSQTGTGIAEQYF,TGTGCCAGCAGCCAAACCGGGACAGGGATCGCCGAGCAGTACTTC
TRBD2,TRBJ2-1,few,TRBV29-1,CSALSGGAYNEEFF,TGCAGCGCCCTTAGCGGGGGGGCATACAATGAGGAGTTCTTC
TRBD2,TRBJ2-5,many,TRBV20-1,CSARRGAGAETQYF,TGCAGTGCTAGGCGGGGGGCAGGGGCCGAGACCCAGTACTTC
-,TRBJ1-1,-,TRBV7-2,CASSSYRRGGTEAFF,TGTGCCAGCAGCTCCTATCGACGGGGTGGCACTGAAGCTTTCTTT
-,TRBJ1-2,-,TRBV12-3/TRBV12-4,CASRPGRSLPYGYTF,TGTGCCAGCAGGCCTGGTCGCAGCCTCCCCTATGGCTACACCTTC
-,TRBJ2-3,-,TRBV5-5,CASSLAGGLITDTQYF,TGTGCCAGCAGCTTGGCCGGGGGGCTGATCACAGATACGCAGTATTTT
-,TRBJ2-1,few,TRBV5-1,CASSLAGGRNYNEQFF,TGCGCCAGCAGCTTGGCCGGGGGACGCAATTACAATGAGCAGTTCTTC
-,TRBJ1-2,few,TRBV6-1,CASSTDGNYGYTF,TGTGCCAGCAGTACGGACGGGAACTATGGCTACACCTTC
-,TRBJ1-2,-,TRBV15,CATSRETGTGYTF,TGTGCCACCAGCAGAGAAACAGGGACTGGCTACACCTTC
TRBD1,TRBJ1-2,-,TRBV27,CASSWPQDRAPGGYTF,TGTGCCAGCAGTTGGCCACAGGACAGGGCCCCGGGAGGCTACACCTTC
TRBD1,TRBJ1-2,few,TRBV5-1,CASTTGANYGYTF,TGCGCCAGCACCACAGGGGCTAACTATGGCTACACCTTC
-,TRBJ2-1,few,TRBV4-1,CASSHGGGYNEQFF,TGCGCCAGCAGCCATGGGGGTGGCTACAATGAGCAGTTCTTC
-,TRBJ2-7,-,TRBV5-1,CASSLYYLFYEQYF,TGCGCCAGCAGCTTGTACTACTTATTTTACGAGCAGTACTTC
-,TRBJ1-4,few,TRBV18,CASSAGRTNEKLFF,TGTGCCAGCTCAGCGGGACGGACTAATGAAAAACTGTTTTTT
-,TRBJ1-5,once,TRBV6-1,CASSELVRVGSQPQHF,TGTGCCAGCAGTGAATTGGTAAGGGTGGGATCTCAGCCCCAGCATTTT
TRBD2,TRBJ2-1,-,TRBV2,CASSERGTAYNEQFF,TGTGCCAGCAGTGAGCGGGGGACGGCCTACAATGAGCAGTTCTTC
-,TRBJ2-3,many,TRBV20-1,CSAERGPDTQYF,TGCAGTGCTGAACGGGGTCCAGATACGCAGTATTTT
-,TRBJ2-3,-,TRBV6-5,CASSYGRGDTQYF,TGTGCCAGCAGTTACGGCAGGGGAGATACGCAGTATTTT
-,TRBJ1-5,few,TRBV27,CASSTAGPLGPQHF,TGTGCCAGCAGCACTGCAGGGCCCTTGGGGCCCCAGCATTTT
TRBD1,TRBJ2-1,-,TRBV20-1,CSATAPGTDFYNGQFF,TGCAGTGCTACCGCCCCCGGGACAGATTTCTACAATGGGCAGTTCTTC
TRBD1,TRBJ1-4,-,TRBV7-2,CASSPQGGFTEKLFF,TGTGCCAGCAGCCCCCAGGGGGGCTTTACTGAAAAACTGTTTTTT